The next 18 T cell receptor beta chains were all read from a single sample in a study of blood T cell repertoires in COVID-19. TCRdb's table, derived via immunoSEQ multiplex PCR, lists solely in-frame clones and lacks some. The repertoire consists of over 120,000 clones, with 86% occurring once and the leading ten covering less than 5.5%. Sequences were obtained from PBMCs or T cells enriched from blood (not recorded which). These receptors were obtained from a man in his fifties who had recovered from COVID-19.

The chain uses TRBV7-8 and TRBJ2-4; maybe TRBD2 (6 bases). This CDR3 is built from 16 residues. CDR1 and CDR2 (germline): SGHVS, FQNEAQ. V was trimmed by 2 bases and J by 0 bases, leaving 11 bases between them. The CDR3 DNA reads TGTGCCAGCAGCTTAAGAGTAGCGGTAGCCAAAAACATTCAGTACTTC. Translating it yields CASSLRVAVAKNIQYF.

This clone was counted a few times. The V call is TRBV27, the J call TRBJ2-3; D is possibly TRBD1 (5 bases). The germline CDR1 and CDR2 sequences are MNHEY and SMNVEV (reference sequence). The CDR3 is 14 amino acids. Trimming took off 5 bases at V and 0 bases at J, with 9 bases between the two ends. CDR3 coding DNA: TGTGCCAGCAGTCATACAGGTAGCACAGATACGCAGTATTTT. This encodes CASSHTGSTDTQYF.

On this clone itself: The junction departs from germline at one end; a sequencing error may be responsible. The chain uses TRBV6-5 and TRBJ1-1; D is uncertain. Germline CDR1 is MNHEY and CDR2 is SVGAGI. This CDR3 spans 13 amino acids. For the CDR3, the DNA is TGTACCAGCAGTTCCAGGCATTCCACTGAAGCTTTCTTT. Its protein product is CTSSSRHSTEAFF.

The chain has TRBV20-1 and TRBJ1-2; D perhaps matches TRBD1 (6 bases). Germline V gene lookup returns CDR1 DFQATT and CDR2 SNEGSKA (reference sequence). The CDR3 sequence is 12 residues long. V was pared by 3 bases and J by 5 bases, with 10 bases between. CDR3 amino acids: CSASLQGYGYTF. CDR3 DNA sequence: TGCAGTGCTAGTTTACAGGGATATGGCTACACCTTC.

The sample holds a few counts of this clone. The chain uses TRBV5-6 and TRBJ1-4, with 9 positions matching TRBD1. This CDR3 has 15 residues. J lost 4 bases, V lost 4 bases, and 5 bases had no gene match. Germline assignment: CDR1 SGHDT and CDR2 YYEEEE. The CDR3 spells CASSARQGVNEKLFF. The DNA of the CDR3 is TGTGCCAGCAGCGCCCGACAGGGGGTTAATGAAAAACTGTTTTTT.

V is TRBV5-6 and J is TRBJ1-4, with D possibly TRBD1 on 5 matching bases. The ends were cut back, 2 bases at V and 7 bases at J, with 15 bases in the middle. Germline values: CDR1 SGHDT, CDR2 YYEEEE. The CDR3 runs to 15 residues. CDR3 coding DNA: TGTGCCAGCAGCTTAGAGACAAGGGGTGGTGAAAAACTGTTTTTT. This translates into CASSLETRGGEKLFF.

This clone was seen only a few times. The chain links TRBV7-2 to TRBJ2-2, with a possible D match to TRBD1 (5 bases). From germline, CDR1 is SGHTA and CDR2 FQGNSA. This CDR3 comprises 14 residues. V was trimmed by 3 bases and J by 7 bases, leaving 12 bases between them. The CDR3 nucleotides read TGTGCCAGCAGCTTGAGCAGGGTGGGCGGGGAGCTGTTTTTT. Protein sequence: CASSLSRVGGELFF. Looking up the rest from reference TRBV7-2 and TRBJ2-2 gives the full variable domain: GAGVSQSPSNKVTEKGKDVELRCDPISGHTALYWYRQSLGQGLEFLIYFQGNSAPDKSGLPSDRFSAERTGGSVSTLTIQRTQQEDSAVYLCASSLSRVGGELFFGEGSRLTVL.

J is TRBJ2-2 and V is TRBV11-3; tentatively, D is TRBD1 (5 bases). Germline CDR1 and CDR2: SGHNT and YENEEA. The CDR3 is 15 amino acids. The V end was cut by 5 bases, the J end by 0 bases, with 10 bases between. CDR3 nucleotide sequence: TGTGCCAGCAGCCTGACAGTCACGAACACCGGGGAGCTGTTTTTT. Protein product: CASSLTVTNTGELFF. The full variable domain, in which reference TRBV11-3 and TRBJ2-2 provide the parts outside the CDR3, is EAGVVQSPRYKIIEKKQPVAFWCNPISGHNTLYWYLQNLGQGPELLIRYENEEAVDDSQLPKDRFSAERLKGVDSTLKIQPAELGDSAVYLCASSLTVTNTGELFFGEGSRLTVL.

The chain combines TRBV7-2 with TRBJ2-2; no clear D. Trimming pared 7 bases from V and 7 bases from J, leaving 16 bases between. Germline-derived CDR1 and CDR2 are SGHTA and FQGNSA. The CDR3 has 14 amino acids. The CDR3 nucleotides are TGTGCCAGCACTCAGAGAGGCACCAGCGGGGAGCTGTTTTTT. Protein: CASTQRGTSGELFF.

The chain combines TRBV6-2 or TRBV6-3 with TRBJ1-1; 8 bases line up with TRBD1. The germline V gene has CDR1 MNHEY and CDR2 SVGEGT. This CDR3 has 16 amino acids. Unmatched junction bases numbered 9, after V lost 2 bases and J lost 4 bases. The CDR3 loop reads CASSYRRQGRGTEAFF. For the CDR3, the DNA is TGTGCCAGCAGTTACCGACGACAGGGGAGAGGCACTGAAGCTTTCTTT.

The V and J genes are TRBV3-1 (or the pseudogene TRBV3-2) and TRBJ1-1; D not resolved. Germline V gene data show CDR1 as LGHDT and CDR2 as YNNKEL (reference sequence). The V end was cut by 1 base, the J end by 0 bases, with 6 bases between. The CDR3 totals 14 residues. As DNA, the CDR3 is TGTGCCAGCAGCCAAGCAGGAATGAACACTGAAGCTTTCTTT. This encodes CASSQAGMNTEAFF.

The chain is built from TRBV6-5 and TRBJ1-5; D gene uncertain. Germline V gene sequence: CDR1 MNHEY, CDR2 SVGAGI. The CDR3 extends over 14 amino acids. V lost 6 bases and J lost 0, with 9 bases in between. The CDR3 is CASRVQTSNQPQHF. CDR3 bases: TGTGCCAGCAGGGTACAGACTAGCAATCAGCCCCAGCATTTT.

The rearrangement joins TRBV24-1 to TRBJ1-2, with D tentatively TRBD1 (5 bases). Trimming cost V 9 bases and J 5 bases, with 15 bases left between them. The germline V gene has CDR1 KGHDR and CDR2 SFDVKD. This CDR3 has 13 residues. Written as DNA, the CDR3 is TGTGCCACCCAGCGGGACCACCGATATGGCTACACCTTC. It specifies CATQRDHRYGYTF.

This clone was seen ten or more times. J is TRBJ2-7 and V is TRBV7-9; tentatively, D is TRBD2 (5 bases). The V end lost 5 bases, the J end lost 2 bases, and 16 bases lay between the germline ends. The CDR3 contains 15 residues. Germline V gene lookup returns CDR1 SEHNR and CDR2 FQNEAQ (reference sequence). The CDR3 coding sequence is TGTGCCAGCAGCCCCGCGAGGGCAATTCCCTACGAGCAGTACTTC. As protein: CASSPARAIPYEQYF.

The CDR3 protein is CASSPSRGSETQYF. Written as DNA, the CDR3 is TGTGCCAGCAGCCCTTCGCGGGGGTCGGAGACCCAGTACTTC. The rearrangement joins TRBV2 to TRBJ2-5, with 7 bases fitting TRBD2. Germline-derived CDR1 and CDR2 are SNHLY and FYNNEI. The CDR3 runs 14 residues. V dropped 6 bases and J dropped 5; count of bases not matched to a gene: 9.

This clone was detected once. The CDR3 DNA reads as TGTGCCAGCAGTCCGCGGTCCGGGGAGCTGTTTTTT. It translates to CASSPRSGELFF. V and J are TRBV6-2 or TRBV6-3 and TRBJ2-2; no firm D call. The CDR3 runs 12 residues. Trimming took 5 bases from V and 6 from J, leaving 7 bases between them. Germline CDR1 MNHEY, CDR2 SVGEGT.

The CDR3: CASSQRETPNYGYTF. CDR3 nucleotides: TGTGCCAGCAGCCAACGGGAGACACCTAACTATGGCTACACCTTC. This chain links TRBV14 with TRBJ1-2; no clear D. The CDR3 spans 15 residues. Trimming removed 2 bases at V and 0 bases at J, with 10 bases between. The germline V gene encodes CDR1 SGHDN and CDR2 FVKESK.

CDR3 amino acids: CASSQLAGNTGELFF. The CDR3 DNA sequence: TGTGCCAGCTCCCAGCTAGCGGGCAACACCGGGGAGCTGTTTTTT. The J gene is TRBJ2-2, the V gene TRBV18; 8 nucleotides align to TRBD2. Trimming cost V 6 bases and J 2 bases; bases outside gene matches: 5. The CDR3 is 15 residues long. Germline CDR1 reads KGHSH; CDR2 reads LQKENI.